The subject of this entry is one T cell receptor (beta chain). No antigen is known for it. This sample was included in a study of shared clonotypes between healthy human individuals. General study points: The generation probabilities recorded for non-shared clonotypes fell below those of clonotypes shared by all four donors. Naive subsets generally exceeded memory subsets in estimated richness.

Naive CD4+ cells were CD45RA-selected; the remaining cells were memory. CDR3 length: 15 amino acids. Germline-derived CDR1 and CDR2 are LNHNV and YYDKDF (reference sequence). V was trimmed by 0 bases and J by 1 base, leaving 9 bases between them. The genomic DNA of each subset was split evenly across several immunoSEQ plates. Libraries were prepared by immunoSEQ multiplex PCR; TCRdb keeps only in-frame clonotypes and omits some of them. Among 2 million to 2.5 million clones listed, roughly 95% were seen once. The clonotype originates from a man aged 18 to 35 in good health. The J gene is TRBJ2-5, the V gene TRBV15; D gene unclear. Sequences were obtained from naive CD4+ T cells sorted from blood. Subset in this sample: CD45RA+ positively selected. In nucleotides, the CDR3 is TGTGCCACCAGCAGAGATAGCCCGGGCCAAGAGACCCAGTACTTC. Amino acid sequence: CATSRDSPGQETQYF.